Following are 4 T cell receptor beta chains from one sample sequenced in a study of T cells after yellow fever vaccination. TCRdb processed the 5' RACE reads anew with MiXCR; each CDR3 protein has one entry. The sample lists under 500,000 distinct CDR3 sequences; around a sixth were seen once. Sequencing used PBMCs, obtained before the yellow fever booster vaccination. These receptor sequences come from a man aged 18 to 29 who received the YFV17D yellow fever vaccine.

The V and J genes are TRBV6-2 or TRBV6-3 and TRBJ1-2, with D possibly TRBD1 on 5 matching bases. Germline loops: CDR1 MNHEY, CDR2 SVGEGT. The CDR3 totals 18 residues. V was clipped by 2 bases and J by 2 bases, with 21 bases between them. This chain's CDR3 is CASSYGTLGRKGNYGYTF. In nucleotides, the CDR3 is TGTGCCAGCAGTTACGGGACCCTCGGGCGGAAAGGCAACTATGGCTACACCTTC.

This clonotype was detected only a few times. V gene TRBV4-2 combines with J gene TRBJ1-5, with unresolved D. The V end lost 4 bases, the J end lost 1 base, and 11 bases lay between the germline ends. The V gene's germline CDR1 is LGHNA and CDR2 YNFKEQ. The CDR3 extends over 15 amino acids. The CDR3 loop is CASSRGRLSNQPQHF. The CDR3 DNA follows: TGTGCCAGCAGCCGCGGGAGGTTGAGCAATCAGCCCCAGCATTTT.

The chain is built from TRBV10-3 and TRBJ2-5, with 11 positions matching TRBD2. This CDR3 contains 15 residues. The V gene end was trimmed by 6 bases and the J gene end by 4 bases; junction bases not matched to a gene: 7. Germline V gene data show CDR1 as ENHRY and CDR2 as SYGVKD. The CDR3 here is CAIRNSGGATETQYF. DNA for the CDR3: TGTGCCATCAGGAATAGCGGGGGGGCAACAGAGACCCAGTACTTC.

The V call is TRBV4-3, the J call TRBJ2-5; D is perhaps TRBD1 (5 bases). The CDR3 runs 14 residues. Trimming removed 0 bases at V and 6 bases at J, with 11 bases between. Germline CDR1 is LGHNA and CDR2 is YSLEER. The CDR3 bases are TGCGCCAGCAGCCAAGATACAGGAGTGAAGACCCAGTACTTC. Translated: CASSQDTGVKTQYF.